The 20 T cell receptor beta chains presented below share a single source sample, sequenced in a study of spatial heterogeneity in lung cancer. General study findings and limits: In tumors, expanded intratumoral alpha and beta TCR counts tracked mutation counts.

TCRdb used MiXCR to reprocess the 5' RACE reads, holding one entry per CDR3 protein. The data contain approximately 8,800 distinct CDR3 sequences, 9.5% to 15% of them singletons. Their antigen targets remain unknown. Specified time point: sample taken at primary tumor resection. The specimen was lung tumor tissue, collected at surgery. The receptors were sampled from a male donor with early-stage non-small cell lung cancer.

Many counts were recorded for this clonotype. The chain links TRBV28 to TRBJ2-1; 12 bases line up with TRBD2. This CDR3 has 15 residues. From germline, CDR1 is MDHEN and CDR2 SYDVKM. V trimming: 4 bases; J trimming: 9 bases; junction bases outside the gene matches: 7. Here the CDR3 reads CASSSPSGRAFEQFF. CDR3 in DNA: TGTGCCAGCAGTTCCCCTAGCGGGAGGGCCTTTGAGCAGTTCTTC.

Many counts were recorded for this clonotype. V gene TRBV4-1 combines with J gene TRBJ2-4; 8 nucleotides match TRBD1. V was pared by 0 bases and J by 7 bases, with 5 bases of the junction left unmatched. CDR1 is MGHRA and CDR2 is YSYEKL in the germline V gene. The CDR3 runs 15 residues. CDR3 coding DNA: TGCGCCAGCAGCCAAGATTTGAACAGGGGGAACATTCAGTACTTC. It is translated as CASSQDLNRGNIQYF.

This clonotype rates as medium-sized. This chain joins TRBV28 and TRBJ2-1, with a weak D call TRBD2 (6 bases). V was shortened by 6 bases and J by 5 bases, with 11 bases between the two germline ends. This CDR3 has 13 amino acids. In germline, CDR1 is MDHEN, CDR2 SYDVKM. The CDR3 protein is CASSQTSHNEQFF. The CDR3, as DNA: TGTGCCAGCAGCCAGACTAGTCACAATGAGCAGTTCTTC.

This clonotype is judged medium-sized. The rearrangement joins TRBV29-1 to TRBJ2-1; 7 bases align to TRBD2. J was trimmed by 7 bases and V by 3 bases; bases with no gene match: 15. Germline assignment: CDR1 SQVTM and CDR2 ANQGSEA. This CDR3 region has 16 residues. The CDR3 is CSVDGGDTGGENEQFF. As DNA, the CDR3 is TGCAGCGTTGATGGGGGGGATACCGGCGGTGAGAATGAGCAGTTCTTC.

The table lists this clonotype with many counts. The chain joins TRBV25-1 to TRBJ1-5; maybe TRBD1 (6 bases). The CDR3 extends over 14 amino acids. V lost 3 bases and J 4 bases, leaving 10 bases between the germline ends. Germline V gives CDR1 MGHDK, CDR2 SYGVNS. CDR3 nucleotides: TGTGCCAGCAGTGAGGGGGCTTGGAATCAGCCCCAGCATTTT. As protein: CASSEGAWNQPQHF.

This clonotype was recorded at least ten times. The chain joins TRBV5-1 to TRBJ2-3, with D unclear. V lost 2 bases, J lost 2 bases, and 9 bases lay in between. CDR1 SGHRS and CDR2 YFSETQ come from the germline V gene. This CDR3 has 14 amino acids. The CDR3 spells CASSLRRTTDTQYF. CDR3 nucleotides: TGCGCCAGCAGCTTACGCAGAACCACAGATACGCAGTATTTT.

By share, this clonotype ranks as medium-sized (0.01 to 0.1%). The chain employs TRBV4-1 and TRBJ2-6; D perhaps matches TRBD2 (6 bases). The V gene's germline CDR1 is MGHRA and CDR2 YSYEKL. V lost 5 bases and J 1 base, leaving 15 bases between the germline ends. The CDR3 runs to 17 residues. CDR3 loop: CASSWDSFVSGANVLTF. In DNA form, the CDR3 reads TGCGCCAGCAGCTGGGACTCTTTCGTGTCTGGGGCCAACGTCCTGACTTTC.

This clonotype is categorized as medium-sized. This rearrangement joins TRBV28 to TRBJ1-4; a weak D match, TRBD1 (5 bases). V dropped 2 bases and J dropped 8 bases, with 15 bases sitting between them. The CDR3 is 15 residues long. The germline V gene encodes CDR1 MDHEN and CDR2 SYDVKM. The CDR3 loop reads CASSLGTAIGEKLFF. CDR3 coding DNA: TGTGCCAGCAGTTTAGGGACCGCTATAGGCGAAAAACTGTTTTTT.

Many counts were recorded for this clonotype. V is TRBV2 and J is TRBJ1-4, with D perhaps TRBD1 (6 bases). Germline V gives CDR1 SNHLY, CDR2 FYNNEI. The V gene lost 8 bases and the J gene lost 8 bases, with 12 bases spanning the gap. The CDR3 runs to 12 residues. CDR3 loop: CASGRGEEKLFF. The CDR3 DNA follows: TGTGCCAGCGGTAGGGGGGAGGAAAAACTGTTTTTT. Variable domain in full (rest from reference TRBV2 and TRBJ1-4): EPEVTQTPSHQVTQMGQEVILRCVPISNHLYFYWYRQILGQKVEFLVSFYNNEISEKSEIFDDQFSVERPDGSNFTLKIRSTKLEDSAMYFCASGRGEEKLFFGSGTQLSVL.

The V call is TRBV30, the J call TRBJ1-3; D unclear. Germline V CDR1 and CDR2: GTSNPN, SVGIG (reference sequence). The CDR3 has 14 amino acids. V lost 4 bases to trimming and J lost 0 bases, with 10 bases between them. CDR3 coding DNA: TGTGCCTGGACCTGGACTGGCTCTGGAAACACCATATATTTT. This translates into CAWTWTGSGNTIYF. The full variable domain, rest sourced from reference TRBV30 and TRBJ1-3, is SQTIHQWPATLVQPVGSPLSLECTVEGTSNPNLYWYRQAAGRGLQLLFYSVGIGQISSEVPQNLSASRPQDRQFILSSKKLLLSDSGFYLCAWTWTGSGNTIYFGEGSWLTVV.

This clonotype was recorded at least ten times. The CDR3 sequence: CASRDSYNEQFF. The CDR3 DNA is TGTGCCAGCCGGGACTCCTACAATGAGCAGTTCTTC. This chain joins TRBV6-5 and TRBJ2-1, with D perhaps matching TRBD2 (5 bases). CDR1 is MNHEY, CDR2 SVGAGI, per germline. This CDR3 comprises 12 residues. V was pared by 8 bases and J by 0 bases, with 5 bases between.

This clonotype was detected many times. CDR3 DNA: TGTGCCAGCAGCTTTTGGTTAAACACTGAAGCTTTCTTT. Its protein product is CASSFWLNTEAFF. V is TRBV5-5 and J is TRBJ1-1; D is unclear. V was trimmed by 2 bases and J by 2 bases, leaving 7 bases between them. Germline CDR1 SGHKS, CDR2 YYEKEE (reference sequence). This CDR3 has 13 amino acids.

This clonotype came up many times. V usage is TRBV29-1 and J usage is TRBJ2-1; tentative D call: TRBD2 (5 bases). This CDR3 comprises 13 residues. CDR1 and CDR2 from the germline V gene are SQVTM and ANQGSEA. V was clipped by 4 bases and J by 7 bases, with 14 bases between them. The CDR3 region has the DNA TGCAGCGTTGGGAGGACGAGTTTTAATGAGCAGTTCTTC. Translation gives CSVGRTSFNEQFF.

This clonotype appeared many times. CDR3 bases: TGCGCCAGTACACAGGGCACAGATACGCAGTATTTT. It specifies CASTQGTDTQYF. The V call is TRBV5-1, the J call TRBJ2-3, with D maybe TRBD1 (5 bases). Trimming pared 8 bases from V and 1 base from J, leaving 8 bases between. The CDR3 loop spans 12 amino acids. Per the germline V gene, CDR1 is SGHRS and CDR2 is YFSETQ.

Ten or more counts support this clonotype. The DNA for the CDR3 is TGCGCCAGCAGCTTGGAAGGGTACGAGCAGTACTTC. Translating it yields CASSLEGYEQYF. The V gene is TRBV5-1, the J gene TRBJ2-7; D is undetermined. Trimming removed 0 bases from V and 4 bases from J, with 5 bases in between. CDR3 length equals 12 residues. Germline V CDR1 and CDR2: SGHRS, YFSETQ. The full variable domain, its missing parts supplied by reference TRBV5-1 and TRBJ2-7, is KAGVTQTPRYLIKTRGQQVTLSCSPISGHRSVSWYQQTPGQGLQFLFEYFSETQRNKGNFPGRFSGRQFSNSRSEMNVSTLELGDSALYLCASSLEGYEQYFGPGTRLTVT.

This clonotype occurred many times. A much more abundant neighbour one base away suggests this may be a read error. DNA of the CDR3: TGCAGTGCTGCCCGGGGCGGGGAAGCTTTCTTT. As protein: CSAARGGEAFF. The J gene is TRBJ1-1, the V gene TRBV20-1; maybe TRBD1 (5 bases). V was pared by 5 bases and J by 8 bases, with 12 bases between. This CDR3 spans 11 amino acids. Germline loops: CDR1 DFQATT, CDR2 SNEGSKA (reference sequence).

In its sample, this clonotype is medium-sized. This rearrangement joins TRBV29-1 to TRBJ2-7; 7 positions match TRBD1. This CDR3 contains 13 residues. V shed 6 bases, J shed 6 bases, and the junction held 11 bases outside the gene matches. The V gene's germline CDR1 is SQVTM and CDR2 ANQGSEA. The CDR3 sequence is CSVQRTGNSEQYF. The CDR3 bases are TGCAGCGTCCAGAGGACAGGTAATAGCGAGCAGTACTTC.

By its share, this clonotype is medium-sized. V gene TRBV6-6 combines with J gene TRBJ2-5; no definite D call. Germline values: CDR1 MNHNY, CDR2 SVGAGI (reference sequence). The CDR3 runs to 14 residues. Trimming removed 3 bases at V and 2 bases at J, with 10 bases between. The CDR3: CASSYYRRQETQYF. CDR3 nucleotide sequence: TGTGCCAGCAGTTATTACCGAAGACAAGAGACCCAGTACTTC.

This clonotype qualifies as medium-sized (0.01 to 0.1%). The chain recombines TRBV20-1 with TRBJ1-2; a possible D gene is TRBD1 (5 bases). CDR3 length: 14 residues. In germline, CDR1 is DFQATT, CDR2 SNEGSKA (reference sequence). Trimming left V 0 bases short and J 7 bases short, with 15 bases between. The CDR3 loop reads CSARDIGRGGGYTF. The CDR3, as DNA: TGCAGTGCTAGAGATATCGGTAGGGGAGGTGGCTACACCTTC.

This clonotype was seen many times. The CDR3 sequence: CASGGNEQFF. The CDR3 nucleotides read TGTGCCAGCGGGGGAAATGAGCAGTTCTTC. The chain joins TRBV2 to TRBJ2-1; either TRBD1 or TRBD2 may supply D (5 bases each). The V end lost 8 bases, the J end lost 7 bases, and 6 bases lay between the germline ends. Germline lookup yields CDR1 SNHLY and CDR2 FYNNEI. This CDR3 has 10 residues.